Presented here are 17 T cell receptor beta chains from one specimen sequenced in a study of blood T cell repertoires in COVID-19. Assay used: immunoSEQ multiplex PCR; TCRdb lists only in-frame clones, some missing. In the table there are 150,000 to 200,000 clones, roughly 88% of which are singletons. Input material: peripheral blood. These receptors all stem from a young man with acute or convalescent COVID-19.

Details on this clone: This same CDR3 is encoded by further DNA sequences in the sample. J is TRBJ2-1 and V is TRBV25-1, with TRBD2 matching 7 bases. CDR3 length equals 14 residues. Germline values: CDR1 MGHDK, CDR2 SYGVNS. V was clipped by 5 bases and J by 5 bases; unmatched bases: 6. In DNA, the CDR3 is TGTGCCAGCAGTACGAGCGGGACCAACAATGAGCAGTTCTTC. Translated: CASSTSGTNNEQFF.

As concerns this clone: This sample includes further DNA sequences coding for the same CDR3. The genes are TRBV7-9 and TRBJ1-5; tentative D call: TRBD1 (5 bases). Trimming removed 5 bases at V and 2 bases at J, with 10 bases between. CDR3 length: 14 residues. The germline CDR1 and CDR2 sequences are SEHNR and FQNEAQ (reference sequence). CDR3 in amino acids: CASSPPGGNQPQHF. DNA of the CDR3: TGTGCCAGCAGCCCCCCGGGGGGCAATCAGCCCCAGCATTTT.

The chain is built from TRBV7-2 and TRBJ2-1, with 7 bases matching TRBD1. Germline values: CDR1 SGHTA, CDR2 FQGNSA. Trimming removed 2 bases from V and 10 bases from J; junction bases left unmatched: 11. The CDR3 has 15 residues. In nucleotides, the CDR3 is TGTGCCAGCAGCTTACCCAGGAGGCGCAGGGGGGAGCAGTTCTTC. Its protein is CASSLPRRRRGEQFF.

The chain links TRBV5-6 to TRBJ1-1; the match to TRBD1 covers 8 bases. V was clipped by 4 bases and J by 5 bases; unmatched bases: 7. This CDR3 is 14 amino acids long. The germline V gene has CDR1 SGHDT and CDR2 YYEEEE. CDR3 nucleotides: TGTGCCAGCAGCCCCGGACAGGGTCGGACTGAAGCTTTCTTT. This sequence encodes CASSPGQGRTEAFF.

The rearrangement joins TRBV7-9 to TRBJ2-2; TRBD2 matches 8 bases. CDR3 length: 18 residues. Germline V gene sequence: CDR1 SEHNR, CDR2 FQNEAQ (reference sequence). Germline trimming cut 5 bases from V and 1 base from J; bases unmatched to any gene: 12. The CDR3 nucleotides are TGTGCCAGCAGCCGAGTCTTTCCGGGACTAGGGAACACCGGGGAGCTGTTTTTT. Its protein is CASSRVFPGLGNTGELFF.

This clone has only one observation. The V gene is TRBV12-3 or TRBV12-4, the J gene TRBJ1-2; D ambiguous. V shed 1 base and J shed 6 bases, with 9 bases lying between them. The CDR3 extends over 13 amino acids. The CDR3 DNA reads TGTGCCAGCAGTTTAGGTGGGGAGGATGGCTACACCTTC. It encodes CASSLGGEDGYTF.

This clone appeared a single time. V usage is TRBV30 and J usage is TRBJ1-1; 7 bases align to TRBD1. Looked up from germline, CDR1 is GTSNPN and CDR2 is SVGIG (reference sequence). After removal of 5 bases from V and 4 bases from J, the junction contained 7 bases not matched to a gene. This CDR3 is 13 amino acids long. CDR3 residues: CAWGTSGGTEAFF. CDR3 bases: TGTGCCTGGGGGACTTCAGGGGGCACTGAAGCTTTCTTT.

CDR3 loop: CATSDSYTGELFF. CDR3 coding DNA: TGTGCCACCAGTGATTCCTACACCGGGGAGCTGTTTTTT. The rearrangement links TRBV24-1 to TRBJ2-2; D call uncertain. V was trimmed by 2 bases and J by 3 bases, leaving 3 bases between them. Germline V gene lookup returns CDR1 KGHDR and CDR2 SFDVKD. CDR3 length equals 13 residues.

The chain is built from TRBV3-1 (or the pseudogene TRBV3-2) and TRBJ1-3; weak D call: TRBD1 (5 bases). The length of the CDR3 is 15 residues. V dropped 3 bases and J dropped 0 bases, with 9 bases sitting between them. The germline V gene has CDR1 LGHDT and CDR2 YNNKEL (reference sequence). CDR3 coding DNA: TGTGCCAGCAGCCAGTCCGGGGGCTCTGGAAACACCATATATTTT. This sequence encodes CASSQSGGSGNTIYF.

The rearrangement uses TRBV19 and TRBJ1-4; possibly TRBD1 for D (6 bases). This CDR3 comprises 16 residues. CDR1 and CDR2 (germline): LNHDA, SQIVND (reference sequence). The germline V and J ends were trimmed by 3 bases and 8 bases, with 19 bases remaining between them. CDR3 in DNA: TGTGCCAGTAGTATTCAGGGCACAGGGAAAGGAGAAAAACTGTTTTTT. This encodes CASSIQGTGKGEKLFF.

The chain recombines TRBV6-5 with TRBJ1-6, with a weak D call TRBD1 (6 bases). From germline, CDR1 is MNHEY and CDR2 SVGAGI. Trimming shortened V by 7 bases and J by 5 bases, and 15 bases separated the two germline ends. This CDR3 region has 15 residues. The CDR3 loop is CASTTRAGDNSPLHF. The CDR3 coding sequence is TGTGCCAGCACCACGAGGGCAGGGGATAATTCACCCCTCCACTTT.

This clone was picked up one time. This chain links TRBV5-4 with TRBJ2-7, with TRBD1 as a possible D gene (6 bases). The CDR3 is 17 amino acids. The ends were cut back, 5 bases at V and 1 base at J, with 22 bases in the middle. Germline lookup yields CDR1 SGHNT and CDR2 YYREEE (reference sequence). The DNA for the CDR3 is TGTGCCAGCAGGATTATGGGTTCGAGGACAGAGTCCTACGAGCAGTACTTC. Its protein product is CASRIMGSRTESYEQYF. Supplemented by reference TRBV5-4 and TRBJ2-7, the full variable domain reads ETGVTQSPTHLIKTRGQQVTLRCSSQSGHNTVSWYQQALGQGPQFIFQYYREEENGRGNFPPRFSGLQFPNYSSELNVNALELDDSALYLCASRIMGSRTESYEQYFGPGTRLTVT.

This clone was detected only once. The V gene is TRBV24-1, the J gene TRBJ2-1; 7 bases match TRBD2. The germline CDR1 and CDR2 sequences are KGHDR and SFDVKD. After removal of 9 bases from V and 10 bases from J, the junction contained 14 bases not matched to a gene. This CDR3 comprises 14 residues. The CDR3 sequence: CATPLAAALREQFF. The DNA for the CDR3 is TGTGCCACCCCTCTAGCGGCTGCTCTCCGGGAGCAGTTCTTC.

The V gene is TRBV11-3, the J gene TRBJ2-2; no clear D. Germline V gene data show CDR1 as SGHNT and CDR2 as YENEEA. This CDR3 spans 12 amino acids. V lost 3 bases, J lost 4 bases, and 3 bases lay in between. CDR3 in amino acids: CASSFSTGELFF. The DNA for the CDR3 is TGTGCCAGCAGCTTTAGCACCGGGGAGCTGTTTTTT.

The chain combines TRBV7-8 with TRBJ2-7; 7 positions agree with TRBD2. Looked up from germline, CDR1 is SGHVS and CDR2 is FQNEAQ. The CDR3 has 14 amino acids. The J segment lost 2 bases and the V segment lost 7 bases, leaving 8 bases of the junction unmatched. The CDR3 DNA reads as TGTGCCAGCACCCTAGCCGGGGGGACCTACGAGCAGTACTTC. As protein: CASTLAGGTYEQYF.

V is TRBV7-9 and J is TRBJ1-4; 7 bases are shared with TRBD1. The CDR3 contains 14 residues. V gave up 5 bases and J gave up 13 bases; unmatched junction bases: 13. Germline CDR1 is SEHNR and CDR2 is FQNEAQ (reference sequence). CDR3 amino acids: CASSPGGTHSRLFF. The CDR3 nucleotides read TGTGCCAGCAGCCCAGGGGGTACTCACTCAAGACTGTTTTTT.

The chain recombines TRBV30 with TRBJ1-5, with D maybe TRBD1 (6 bases). V dropped 1 base and J dropped 3 bases, with 13 bases sitting between them. CDR1 GTSNPN and CDR2 SVGIG come from the germline V gene (reference sequence). The CDR3 contains 15 residues. CDR3 loop: CAWSAPGGANQPQHF. DNA for the CDR3: TGTGCCTGGAGTGCTCCTGGGGGGGCCAATCAGCCCCAGCATTTT.